Each of the 20 T cell receptor beta chains below was sequenced from the same sample in a study of CD8+ T cells in alopecia areata. RNA was extracted and reverse transcribed into cDNA as the sequencing template. The data were produced by immunoSEQ multiplex PCR, yet TCRdb's version contains in-frame clones alone and is incomplete. This sample yields about 120,000 clones, of which 47% are seen a single time; about 11% belongs to the top ten. Sequenced material: NKG2D-low CD8+ T cells sorted from blood. The origin of the receptors is a human donor with alopecia areata.

The chain couples TRBV6-1 to TRBJ1-2; tentatively, D is TRBD1 (6 bases). V shed 1 base and J shed 14 bases, with 23 bases lying between them. Germline CDR1 MNHNS, CDR2 SASEGT. The CDR3 covers 15 residues. CDR3 loop: CASSEGATGASGWTF. As DNA, the CDR3 is TGTGCCAGCAGTGAAGGGGCGACAGGCGCCTCGGGATGGACCTTC.

This chain uses TRBV2 with TRBJ1-4, with D perhaps matching TRBD1 (6 bases). V dropped 5 bases and J dropped 8 bases, with 18 bases sitting between them. Germline CDR1 and CDR2: SNHLY and FYNNEI. The CDR3 length is 15 residues. CDR3 DNA sequence: TGTGCCAGCAGTCAAAAGGACAGTTGGGAGGAAAAACTGTTTTTT. Translation: CASSQKDSWEEKLFF.

The gene calls are TRBV29-1 and TRBJ2-1; TRBD2 might be the D (6 bases). V dropped 2 bases and J dropped 6 bases, with 11 bases sitting between them. The germline gives CDR1 SQVTM, CDR2 ANQGSEA. This CDR3 contains 13 residues. The CDR3 reads CSVESPAGNEQFF. CDR3 nucleotides: TGCAGCGTTGAATCCCCAGCGGGCAATGAGCAGTTCTTC.

This chain joins TRBV30 and TRBJ2-2, with D possibly being TRBD1 (5 bases). Trimming removed 1 base from V and 4 bases from J, with 7 bases in between. This CDR3 is 13 amino acids long. Germline CDR1 and CDR2: GTSNPN and SVGIG (reference sequence). The CDR3 protein is CAWSEGATGELFF. The CDR3, as DNA: TGTGCCTGGAGTGAAGGGGCCACCGGGGAGCTGTTTTTT. The variable domain in full, completed from reference TRBV30 and TRBJ2-2, reads SQTIHQWPATLVQPVGSPLSLECTVEGTSNPNLYWYRQAAGRGLQLLFYSVGIGQISSEVPQNLSASRPQDRQFILSSKKLLLSDSGFYLCAWSEGATGELFFGEGSRLTVL.

The chain links TRBV29-1 to TRBJ2-1; D might be TRBD1 (6 bases). The CDR3 totals 13 residues. The V gene lost 5 bases and the J gene lost 3 bases, with 11 bases spanning the gap. The germline gives CDR1 SQVTM, CDR2 ANQGSEA. DNA for the CDR3: TGCAGCGTTTCGGACAGTAACTACAATGAGCAGTTCTTC. This translates into CSVSDSNYNEQFF.

This sequence joins TRBV9 and TRBJ2-1; the match to TRBD2 covers 9 bases. CDR1 SGDLS and CDR2 YYNGEE come from the germline V gene. After removal of 3 bases from V and 3 bases from J, the junction contained 10 bases not matched to a gene. The CDR3 sequence is 17 residues long. In DNA, the CDR3 is TGTGCCAGCAGCGGGGAAGCCCTAGCGGGGATCTACAATGAGCAGTTCTTC. Protein sequence: CASSGEALAGIYNEQFF.

The V call is TRBV9, the J call TRBJ2-3; D remains unclear. CDR3 length: 12 amino acids. CDR1 SGDLS and CDR2 YYNGEE come from the germline V gene. The germline V and J ends were trimmed by 0 bases and 5 bases, with 4 bases remaining between them. The CDR3 bases are TGTGCCAGCAGCGTAGCAGGAGATACGCAGTATTTT. It specifies CASSVAGDTQYF.

V and J are TRBV29-1 and TRBJ2-2; 10 bases align to TRBD2. CDR1 and CDR2 from the germline V gene are SQVTM and ANQGSEA. With V trimmed by 0 bases and J by 1 base, 2 bases remained unmatched. CDR3 length equals 16 residues. The CDR3 reads CSVEEGLARNTGELFF. CDR3 coding DNA: TGCAGCGTTGAAGAGGGACTAGCGCGGAACACCGGGGAGCTGTTTTTT.

In this sample, this clone turned up a few times. This chain joins TRBV30 and TRBJ1-1; D unclear. Germline loops: CDR1 GTSNPN, CDR2 SVGIG (reference sequence). This CDR3 region has 14 residues. V was shortened by 0 bases and J by 2 bases, with 10 bases between the two germline ends. CDR3 bases: TGTGCCTGGAGTGTACCTGACACCAACACTGAAGCTTTCTTT. Protein product: CAWSVPDTNTEAFF.

The V and J genes are TRBV5-4 and TRBJ2-1, with 10 bases matching TRBD1. V lost 4 bases and J lost 7; bases outside the gene matches: 5. This CDR3 is 14 amino acids long. The germline gives CDR1 SGHNT, CDR2 YYREEE (reference sequence). This CDR3 is CASSGGQGRNEQFF. The CDR3 coding sequence is TGTGCCAGCAGCGGGGGACAGGGGAGGAATGAGCAGTTCTTC.

The genes are TRBV27 and TRBJ1-6; TRBD1 might be the D (6 bases). CDR1 and CDR2 from the germline V gene are MNHEY and SMNVEV (reference sequence). The CDR3 covers 13 residues. The V gene lost 6 bases and the J gene lost 8 bases, with 11 bases spanning the gap. This chain's CDR3 is CASRGGADSPLHF. The CDR3 coding sequence is TGTGCCAGCAGAGGGGGTGCCGATTCACCCCTCCACTTT.

The rearrangement uses TRBV30 and TRBJ2-2; no reliable D call. There are 12 residues in the CDR3. Germline V lookup: CDR1 GTSNPN, CDR2 SVGIG (reference sequence). Trimming left V 4 bases short and J 3 bases short, with 6 bases between. Written as DNA, the CDR3 is TGTGCCTGGAATTTCTACACCGGGGAGCTGTTTTTT. Translated: CAWNFYTGELFF.

This chain links TRBV7-9 with TRBJ2-5, with D possibly matching TRBD2 (5 bases). The CDR3 has 15 amino acids. The germline V gene has CDR1 SEHNR and CDR2 FQNEAQ (reference sequence). Trimming cost V 4 bases and J 6 bases, with 18 bases left between them. DNA for the CDR3: TGTGCCAGCAGCTCACCAGGAGAGCTCGGGAAGACCCAGTACTTC. Its translation: CASSSPGELGKTQYF.

There are a few counts of this clone. This sequence joins TRBV30 and TRBJ2-2, with D tentatively TRBD1 or TRBD2 (5 bases each). This CDR3 comprises 16 residues. Looked up from germline, CDR1 is GTSNPN and CDR2 is SVGIG (reference sequence). The germline V and J ends were trimmed by 0 bases and 2 bases, with 13 bases remaining between them. The CDR3 loop is CAWSVLRDGNTGELFF. Here the CDR3 DNA reads TGTGCCTGGAGTGTACTAAGGGACGGAAACACCGGGGAGCTGTTTTTT.

The V and J genes are TRBV4-1 and TRBJ2-7; perhaps TRBD1 as D (5 bases). The V end lost 1 base, the J end lost 0 bases, and 10 bases lay between the germline ends. The CDR3 sequence is 15 residues long. Germline CDR1 reads MGHRA; CDR2 reads YSYEKL. This CDR3 reads CASSQGDSTSYEQYF. In DNA form, the CDR3 reads TGCGCCAGCAGCCAAGGAGACAGTACCTCCTACGAGCAGTACTTC.

The chain links TRBV14 to TRBJ2-1, with TRBD2 matching 7 bases. V trimming: 4 bases; J trimming: 3 bases; junction bases outside the gene matches: 3. There are 14 residues in the CDR3. Germline loops: CDR1 SGHDN, CDR2 FVKESK. The CDR3 bases are TGTGCCAGCAGCCTCGGCGGGGGCTACAATGAGCAGTTCTTC. Translated: CASSLGGGYNEQFF.

This clone has just a few counts. Here the CDR3 reads CASSFRLQGIEQYF. In DNA form, the CDR3 reads TGTGCCAGCAGTTTCAGATTACAGGGGATCGAGCAGTACTTC. This sequence joins TRBV28 and TRBJ2-7; TRBD1 aligns across 7 bases. Germline lookup yields CDR1 MDHEN and CDR2 SYDVKM. Losses at the gene ends were 3 bases for V and 6 bases for J; bases not matched to a gene: 8. The CDR3 extends over 14 amino acids.

The chain employs TRBV9 and TRBJ1-1, with D perhaps TRBD1 (5 bases). The V gene lost 4 bases and the J gene lost 8 bases, with 15 bases spanning the gap. CDR3 length equals 13 residues. Germline V lookup: CDR1 SGDLS, CDR2 YYNGEE. The CDR3 spells CASSTSSAGEAFF. CDR3 in DNA: TGTGCCAGCAGCACCTCCTCTGCAGGGGAAGCTTTCTTT.

The genes are TRBV5-1 and TRBJ1-6; 7 positions match TRBD1. Germline V gene sequence: CDR1 SGHRS, CDR2 YFSETQ. The CDR3 length is 14 residues. V lost 0 bases and J lost 10; bases outside the gene matches: 4. The CDR3 bases are TGCGCCAGCAGCTTGGGACAGGGAAAATCACCCCTCCACTTT. Its protein is CASSLGQGKSPLHF.

The chain is built from TRBV27 and TRBJ2-3; TRBD2 aligns across 9 bases. Germline V gene data show CDR1 as MNHEY and CDR2 as SMNVEV (reference sequence). V was pared by 2 bases and J by 5 bases, with 2 bases of the junction left unmatched. The CDR3 consists of 14 residues. The CDR3 sequence: CASSLTSGLDTQYF. DNA of the CDR3: TGTGCCAGCAGTTTAACTAGCGGGCTAGATACGCAGTATTTT.